This TCR beta chain was identified in a study of siplizumab effects on memory and regulatory T cells. From germline, CDR1 is SGHRS and CDR2 YFSETQ. This CDR3 spans 16 amino acids. V lost 4 bases and J lost 0, with 14 bases in between. Per sample, 80,000 to 100,000 TCR templates underwent assay. Clones were read by immunoSEQ multiplex PCR, and TCRdb kept only the in-frame ones, dropping some. The table has roughly 100,000 clones, around 90% seen once. A note on this clone: No antigen is known for it.

Findings and limits, study-wide: Significantly reduced by siplizumab was the cumulative frequency of alloreactive sequences, namely those traceable to unstimulated CD4+ memory cells. The study found naive T cells seemingly more diverse than memory cells and seemingly major alloresponse contributors. No naive or memory phenotype could be assigned to roughly 80-96% of proliferating clones.

This clonotype was sampled from a human donor in good health. This chain uses TRBV5-1 with TRBJ2-1, with D possibly TRBD2 on 6 matching bases. The material sequenced was CD4+ T cells sorted from blood. This CDR3 reads CASSPPAGSSYNEQFF. The CDR3 region has the DNA TGCGCCAGCAGCCCGCCAGCCGGGAGCTCCTACAATGAGCAGTTCTTC.